Listed below are T cell receptor beta chains from one sample, sequenced in a study of T cells in Graves' hyperthyroidism and ophthalmopathy. TCRdb ran MiXCR on the multiplex PCR reads and lists one entry per CDR3 protein. The sample shows hundreds of thousands of distinct CDR3 sequences, over 35% of them seen only once. Sequenced input: blood. These TCRs come from a man between 18 and 35 years old with Graves' hyperthyroidism. The CDR3 runs from the conserved cysteine through the conserved F or W. D genes are given only for firm matches. Size values are once, few and many counts, or a class for expanded clones, and some rows have none.

cdr3_nt cdr3_aa j_call v_call clone_size d_call
TGCGCCAGCAGCTTGCCGGGGGCGAACGAGCAGTACTTC CASSLPGANEQYF TRBJ2-7 TRBV5-1 NA NA
TGTGCCATCAGTGCCCGAGGGGCGGGAGTCCATCAAGAGACCCAGTACTTC CAISARGAGVHQETQYF TRBJ2-5 TRBV10-3 NA TRBD2
TGTGCCAGCAGCTTTCTAGCGAAACAAGAGACCCAGTACTTC CASSFLAKQETQYF TRBJ2-5 TRBV7-8 NA NA
TGTGCCAGCAGCACTCAGGGGACAAATGAAGCTTTCTTT CASSTQGTNEAFF TRBJ1-1 TRBV10-3 few NA
TGTGCCTGCAGCCCGCCTTCCTCTGGAGGCGAGCAGTACTTC CACSPPSSGGEQYF TRBJ2-7 TRBV7-2 NA NA
TGTGCCAGTAGTACAATGGACAGATCTTTGGCTGGGGCCAACGTCCTGACTTTC CASSTMDRSLAGANVLTF TRBJ2-6 TRBV19 many NA
TGTGCCAGCAGTTACGAGGGGAATCAGCCCCAGCATTTT CASSYEGNQPQHF TRBJ1-5 TRBV6-6 NA NA
TGTGCCAGCACCGAGGAAGGGATCAGTCCTGAAGCTTTCTTT CASTEEGISPEAFF TRBJ1-1 TRBV2 many NA
TGTGCCAGCAGTTTAGGGCTCGGGAATTCCAATTCACCCCTCCACTTT CASSLGLGNSNSPLHF TRBJ1-6 TRBV6-5 NA NA
TGTGCCAGCAGCTTGTGGGGACACAGTAGTGGAAAACTGTTTTTT CASSLWGHSSGKLFF TRBJ1-4 TRBV7-2 once NA
TGTGCCAGCAGCCAAGCAGGAGCAGCCGGGGAGCAGTACTTC CASSQAGAAGEQYF TRBJ2-7 TRBV11-1 NA NA
TGTGCCTGGACACGGGGTAGGACTGAAGCTTTCTTT CAWTRGRTEAFF TRBJ1-1 TRBV30 NA NA
TGTGCCAGTAGTTCCACCGGGACAGCCTATGGCTACACCTTC CASSSTGTAYGYTF TRBJ1-2 TRBV19 many TRBD1
TGTGCCAGTAGCCCCACAGCGGCCCCAAGTAATTCACCCCTCCACTTT CASSPTAAPSNSPLHF TRBJ1-6 TRBV19 NA NA
TGTGACAGCAGCTTAGAGGGTTCTGGAAACACCATATATTTT CDSSLEGSGNTIYF TRBJ1-3 TRBV7-6 NA NA
TGTGCCATCAGCCAGGGACTAGCAGACAATGAGCAGTTCTTC CAISQGLADNEQFF TRBJ2-1 TRBV10-3 NA TRBD2
TGCGCCAGCAGCTCCCACTTTGGACAGAGGAACACTGAAGCTTTCTTT CASSSHFGQRNTEAFF TRBJ1-1 TRBV5-1 many NA
TGTGCCAGCAGAGATGGGACACGCAGCTCCTACGAGCAGTACTTC CASRDGTRSSYEQYF TRBJ2-7 TRBV12-3/TRBV12-4 NA NA
TGTGCCAGCAGCTCAAGAGGGGATGGGGAGACCCAGTACTTC CASSSRGDGETQYF TRBJ2-5 TRBV7-2 NA NA
TGCAGTGCTAGGTGGCTAGGGGAGACCCAGTACTTC CSARWLGETQYF TRBJ2-5 TRBV20-1 NA NA